These 27 T cell receptor beta chains were sequenced from one sample in a study of blood T cell repertoires in COVID-19. Sequencing used immunoSEQ multiplex PCR; TCRdb keeps in-frame clones, though not all of them. Of around 170,000 clones listed, 83% are singletons. Sequences were obtained from peripheral blood. These receptors came from a woman aged 40 to 49 with acute or convalescent COVID-19.

This rearrangement joins TRBV5-1 to TRBJ2-2; D is undetermined. V was pared by 2 bases and J by 3 bases, with 17 bases between. Germline CDR1 and CDR2: SGHRS and YFSETQ. The CDR3 runs 17 residues. Here the CDR3 reads CASSFLALFQYTGELFF. The CDR3 nucleotides are TGCGCCAGCAGCTTCTTGGCTCTCTTCCAGTACACCGGGGAGCTGTTTTTT.

V usage is TRBV7-9 and J usage is TRBJ1-4, with TRBD1 matching 7 bases. Per germline, CDR1 SEHNR and CDR2 FQNEAQ (reference sequence). The CDR3 spans 19 residues. V lost 2 bases, J lost 6 bases, and 18 bases stayed unmatched. DNA for the CDR3: TGTGCCAGCAGCTTAAGGCTTCGGCGGACGGGGGACAGCTATGAAAAACTGTTTTTT. This codes for CASSLRLRRTGDSYEKLFF. Full variable domain (outside the CDR3, taken from reference TRBV7-9 and TRBJ1-4): DTGVSQNPRHKITKRGQNVTFRCDPISEHNRLYWYRQTLGQGPEFLTYFQNEAQLEKSRLLSDRFSAERPKGSFSTLEIQRTEQGDSAMYLCASSLRLRRTGDSYEKLFFGSGTQLSVL.

The chain carries TRBV27 and TRBJ2-7; TRBD2 might be the D (6 bases). The CDR3 is made up of 13 amino acids. The V and J ends lost 6 bases and 2 bases respectively, with 11 bases between them. CDR1 is MNHEY and CDR2 is SMNVEV in the germline V gene (reference sequence). The CDR3 reads CASRRAGAYEQYF. The CDR3 nucleotides are TGTGCCAGCAGGAGAGCGGGTGCCTACGAGCAGTACTTC.

This rearrangement joins TRBV28 to TRBJ2-7, with 9 positions matching TRBD1. There are 15 residues in the CDR3. V dropped 6 bases and J dropped 5; count of bases not matched to a gene: 11. Germline CDR1 MDHEN, CDR2 SYDVKM. CDR3 coding DNA: TGTGCCAGCAGGTCACAGGGGGCCAAGGTAAACGAGCAGTACTTC. The encoded protein is CASRSQGAKVNEQYF.

This clone was found a few times. The chain joins TRBV5-5 to TRBJ1-6, with D unresolved. The germline gives CDR1 SGHKS, CDR2 YYEKEE (reference sequence). This CDR3 region has 15 residues. The V and J ends lost 5 bases and 0 bases respectively, with 9 bases between them. CDR3 sequence (DNA): TGTGCCAGCAGACAGATGACCTCCTATAATTCACCCCTCCACTTT. Its translation: CASRQMTSYNSPLHF.

CDR3 in amino acids: CACGSYGYTF. The DNA of the CDR3 is TGTGCCTGCGGGTCCTATGGCTACACCTTC. J is TRBJ1-2 and V is TRBV30; no firm D call. In germline, CDR1 is GTSNPN, CDR2 SVGIG (reference sequence). V lost 6 bases, J lost 4 bases, and 6 bases lay in between. The CDR3 loop spans 10 amino acids.

This rearrangement joins TRBV2 to TRBJ2-7, with 7 nucleotides matching TRBD1. V was clipped by 9 bases and J by 1 base; unmatched bases: 6. The CDR3 loop spans 13 amino acids. CDR1 is SNHLY and CDR2 is FYNNEI in the germline V gene. This CDR3 is CASRTGFSYEQYF. In DNA form, the CDR3 reads TGTGCCAGTCGGACAGGTTTTTCCTACGAGCAGTACTTC.

V is TRBV9 and J is TRBJ2-3, with D maybe TRBD2 (6 bases). Germline assignment: CDR1 SGDLS and CDR2 YYNGEE. CDR3 length equals 15 residues. Trimming shortened V by 2 bases and J by 5 bases, and 15 bases separated the two germline ends. Here the CDR3 reads CASSVGGSVGDTQYF. The CDR3, as DNA: TGTGCCAGCAGCGTGGGGGGTTCGGTTGGAGATACGCAGTATTTT. Filled out from reference TRBV9 and TRBJ2-3, the complete variable domain reads DSGVTQTPKHLITATGQRVTLRCSPRSGDLSVYWYQQSLDQGLQFLIQYYNGEERAKGNILERFSAQQFPDLHSELNLSSLELGDSALYFCASSVGGSVGDTQYFGPGTRLTVL.

The J gene is TRBJ2-7, the V gene TRBV27; 10 bases fit TRBD1. Germline assignment: CDR1 MNHEY and CDR2 SMNVEV (reference sequence). The CDR3 sequence is 16 residues long. V was clipped by 4 bases and J by 6 bases; unmatched bases: 12. CDR3 in DNA: TGTGCCAGCAGTTACCACCCCGGGACAGGGGTTATCGAGCAGTACTTC. Amino acid sequence: CASSYHPGTGVIEQYF.

The chain joins TRBV18 to TRBJ1-1; TRBD1 is a possible D gene (6 bases). Germline V gene sequence: CDR1 KGHSH, CDR2 LQKENI. This CDR3 is built from 15 residues. V lost 0 bases and J 0 bases, leaving 8 bases between the germline ends. In DNA, the CDR3 is TGTGCCAGCTCACCACCGAGGACAGTGAACACTGAAGCTTTCTTT. Its protein product is CASSPPRTVNTEAFF.

This chain connects TRBV7-9 to TRBJ2-1; 8 positions match TRBD2. Unmatched junction bases numbered 12, after V lost 4 bases and J lost 10 bases. The CDR3 contains 15 residues. The germline gives CDR1 SEHNR, CDR2 FQNEAQ (reference sequence). Written as DNA, the CDR3 is TGTGCCAGCAGCTCCTTCCCAGCGGGAGCAGAAGAGCAGTTCTTC. Its translation is CASSSFPAGAEEQFF.

The chain joins TRBV2 to TRBJ2-7; maybe TRBD1 (6 bases). CDR1 and CDR2 from the germline V gene are SNHLY and FYNNEI. The CDR3 runs 12 residues. V was trimmed by 7 bases and J by 1 base, leaving 8 bases between them. CDR3 loop: CASKGGSYEQYF. The DNA of the CDR3 is TGTGCCAGCAAAGGGGGTTCCTACGAGCAGTACTTC.

The CDR3 coding sequence is TGTGCCAGCAGTACCAGGGGGCAATCACCCCTCCACTTT. It translates to CASSTRGQSPLHF. The chain couples TRBV28 to TRBJ1-6; TRBD1 aligns across 8 bases. Germline V gene lookup returns CDR1 MDHEN and CDR2 SYDVKM. The J segment lost 10 bases and the V segment lost 5 bases, leaving 4 bases of the junction unmatched. The CDR3 covers 13 residues.

The genes are TRBV4-1 and TRBJ2-1; 8 positions match TRBD2. V was clipped by 5 bases and J by 7 bases; unmatched bases: 16. CDR1 and CDR2 from the germline V gene are MGHRA and YSYEKL. The CDR3 totals 17 residues. DNA of the CDR3: TGCGCCAGCAGCGGCCCGTACGGGAGGGGCCGACGTAATGAGCAGTTCTTC. Encoded protein: CASSGPYGRGRRNEQFF.

The chain employs TRBV7-3 and TRBJ2-2; a weak D match, TRBD2 (5 bases). In germline, CDR1 is SGHTA, CDR2 FQGTGA. The ends were cut back, 3 bases at V and 0 bases at J, with 8 bases in the middle. The CDR3 consists of 15 residues. The CDR3: CASSFIGANTGELFF. The CDR3 nucleotides read TGTGCCAGCAGCTTTATCGGGGCGAACACCGGGGAGCTGTTTTTT.

The J gene is TRBJ2-7, the V gene TRBV5-1, with 9 bases lining up with TRBD1. Germline values: CDR1 SGHRS, CDR2 YFSETQ. The CDR3 loop spans 16 amino acids. V was clipped by 0 bases and J by 6 bases; unmatched bases: 10. CDR3 region: CASSLAARQGEGEQYF. The CDR3 coding sequence is TGCGCCAGCAGCTTGGCCGCGCGACAGGGGGAAGGCGAGCAGTACTTC.

The V gene is TRBV19, the J gene TRBJ1-4, with D perhaps matching TRBD1 (6 bases). The germline V gene has CDR1 LNHDA and CDR2 SQIVND (reference sequence). V was clipped by 6 bases and J by 10 bases, with 18 bases between them. This CDR3 is built from 14 residues. The CDR3 DNA is TGTGCCAGTAGACGCGGCGGGGGCTGGGGAAAACTGTTTTTT. It translates to CASRRGGGWGKLFF. Full variable domain (outside the CDR3, taken from reference TRBV19 and TRBJ1-4): DGGITQSPKYLFRKEGQNVTLSCEQNLNHDAMYWYRQDPGQGLRLIYYSQIVNDFQKGDIAEGYSVSREKKESFPLTVTSAQKNPTAFYLCASRRGGGWGKLFFGSGTQLSVL.

V usage is TRBV20-1 and J usage is TRBJ1-2, with D perhaps TRBD1 (5 bases). Germline assignment: CDR1 DFQATT and CDR2 SNEGSKA (reference sequence). The V end lost 3 bases, the J end lost 6 bases, and 17 bases lay between the germline ends. The CDR3 is 14 residues long. The CDR3 sequence: CSASMAQGSNGYTF. In DNA form, the CDR3 reads TGCAGTGCTAGTATGGCCCAGGGCTCGAATGGCTACACCTTC.

The sample holds a few counts of this clone. The genes are TRBV19 and TRBJ2-5; TRBD1 is a possible D gene (5 bases). The ends were cut back, 8 bases at V and 0 bases at J, with 13 bases in the middle. This CDR3 has 14 residues. From germline, CDR1 is LNHDA and CDR2 SQIVND (reference sequence). CDR3 in DNA: TGTGCCAGTGCAGGGTTGGGATACCAAGAGACCCAGTACTTC. As protein: CASAGLGYQETQYF.

The gene calls are TRBV7-8 and TRBJ2-1; TRBD2 aligns across 15 bases. The V segment lost 5 bases and the J segment 7 bases; nucleotides outside the gene matches: 15. Germline assignment: CDR1 SGHVS and CDR2 FQNEAQ. CDR3 length equals 19 residues. The CDR3 bases are TGTGCCAGCAGCCCGAGGGGACTAGCGGGGGGCCCGTTTGGTAATGAGCAGTTCTTC. Translation: CASSPRGLAGGPFGNEQFF.

This sequence joins TRBV30 and TRBJ2-7; D remains unclear. V was trimmed by 0 bases and J by 5 bases, leaving 11 bases between them. The CDR3 is 13 amino acids. The germline V gene encodes CDR1 GTSNPN and CDR2 SVGIG (reference sequence). DNA for the CDR3: TGTGCCTGGAGTGTCTCTACCCCCCACGAGCAGTACTTC. Translation gives CAWSVSTPHEQYF. Full variable domain (missing parts from reference TRBV30 and TRBJ2-7): SQTIHQWPATLVQPVGSPLSLECTVEGTSNPNLYWYRQAAGRGLQLLFYSVGIGQISSEVPQNLSASRPQDRQFILSSKKLLLSDSGFYLCAWSVSTPHEQYFGPGTRLTVT.

The rearrangement uses TRBV5-1 and TRBJ1-1; 10 bases line up with TRBD1. Germline V gives CDR1 SGHRS, CDR2 YFSETQ. This CDR3 has 14 amino acids. The trim removed 3 bases at V and 6 bases at J, leaving 5 bases unmatched. The CDR3 loop reads CASSSTGGGSEAFF. DNA for the CDR3: TGCGCCAGCAGCTCGACAGGGGGCGGCTCTGAAGCTTTCTTT.

The V call is TRBV23-1, the J call TRBJ1-1; D uncertain. TRBV23-1 is an ORF; its function is uncertain. V lost 0 bases and J 4 bases, leaving 18 bases between the germline ends. This CDR3 is 17 amino acids long. The CDR3 is CASSQSVPLAGSTEAFF. The CDR3 DNA reads TGCGCCAGCAGTCAATCGGTCCCACTGGCTGGGAGCACTGAAGCTTTCTTT.

The chain links TRBV11-2 to TRBJ2-7; tentatively, D is TRBD2 (6 bases). Between the trimmed V and J ends, which lost 7 bases and 1 base, there was a span of 20 bases. Germline loops: CDR1 SGHAT, CDR2 FQNNGV. The CDR3 sequence is 16 residues long. Written as DNA, the CDR3 is TGTGCCAGCATCCCCCACCCGGGAGCCCCATCCTACGAGCAGTACTTC. Translated, it gives CASIPHPGAPSYEQYF. The variable domain in full, completed from reference TRBV11-2 and TRBJ2-7, reads EAGVAQSPRYKIIEKRQSVAFWCNPISGHATLYWYQQILGQGPKLLIQFQNNGVVDDSQLPKDRFSAERLKGVDSTLKIQPAKLEDSAVYLCASIPHPGAPSYEQYFGPGTRLTVT.

This sequence joins TRBV24-1 and TRBJ2-5, with D tentatively TRBD1 (6 bases). The CDR3 contains 15 residues. The V gene lost 0 bases and the J gene lost 4 bases, with 11 bases spanning the gap. The germline gives CDR1 KGHDR, CDR2 SFDVKD. The CDR3 DNA reads TGTGCCACCAGTGATTTGCTCAGGGGCGGAGAGACCCAGTACTTC. Translating gives CATSDLLRGGETQYF.

The V gene is TRBV4-1, the J gene TRBJ1-2, with 8 bases matching TRBD1. The V gene end was trimmed by 6 bases and the J gene end by 0 bases; junction bases not matched to a gene: 15. CDR1 is MGHRA and CDR2 is YSYEKL in the germline V gene. This CDR3 contains 18 residues. As DNA, the CDR3 is TGCGCCAGCAGGGACAGGGTGGGAAGAGGCCTTCCTAACTATGGCTACACCTTC. This sequence encodes CASRDRVGRGLPNYGYTF.

The chain carries TRBV19 and TRBJ2-3; 9 positions match TRBD2. CDR1 is LNHDA, CDR2 SQIVND, per germline (reference sequence). This CDR3 comprises 15 residues. V gave up 3 bases and J gave up 2 bases; unmatched junction bases: 3. CDR3 loop: CASSIGLAPTDTQYF. CDR3 DNA sequence: TGTGCCAGTAGTATCGGACTAGCGCCCACAGATACGCAGTATTTT.